This TCR beta chain was profiled in a study of T cells after yellow fever vaccination. TCRdb ran MiXCR on the 5' RACE reads and lists one entry per CDR3 protein. The sample lists around 250,000 distinct CDR3 sequences; about 5.2% were seen once. This clonotype came up many times. The sequences come from CD4+ T cells sorted from PBMCs, collected on the day of the yellow fever booster vaccination. The sequence was obtained from a man aged 18 to 30 who received the YFV17D yellow fever vaccine.

The CDR3: CSARDQDTDTQYF. DNA of the CDR3: TGCAGTGCTAGAGACCAAGACACAGATACGCAGTATTTT. V usage is TRBV20-1 and J usage is TRBJ2-3, with D uncertain. The V and J ends lost 0 bases and 2 bases respectively, with 6 bases between them. The CDR3 totals 13 residues. Looked up from germline, CDR1 is DFQATT and CDR2 is SNEGSKA (reference sequence).